The rows below give T cell receptor beta chains drawn from one sample of a study of response to subunit inactivated influenza vaccine. TCRdb reprocessed the RT-PCR reads with MiXCR, giving one entry per CDR3 protein. Of approximately 480,000 distinct CDR3 sequences listed, 10% to 11% were seen once; the top ten hold approximately 12%. The starting material was PBMCs from blood, obtained 40 to 50 days after vaccination. These TCRs come from a man between 50 and 59 years old who received an inactivated influenza vaccine. Both conserved end residues are part of each CDR3. Fields, in order: D gene, clone size, V gene, J gene, CDR3 DNA, CDR3 protein. D genes are given only for firm matches. Clone size, where shown, is once, few, many, or a class for clones that have expanded.

>TRBD1|many|TRBV12-3/TRBV12-4|TRBJ1-1
TGTGCCAGCAGTCCCACGGGACAGCTCGTCACTGAAGCTTTCTTT
CASSPTGQLVTEAFF
>NA|many|TRBV12-3/TRBV12-4|TRBJ2-1
TGTGCCAGCAGTTTATACAGGGAAAGGCATGAGCAGTTCTTC
CASSLYRERHEQFF
>NA|many|TRBV4-2|TRBJ2-7
TGTGCCAGCAGCCAAGATGCAGGGTACGAGCAGTACTTC
CASSQDAGYEQYF
>NA|few|TRBV5-1|TRBJ2-7
TGCGCCAGCTGGGGAACTTATGAACGTAGTGAGCAGTACTTC
CASWGTYERSEQYF
>NA|many|TRBV7-2|TRBJ2-3
TGTGCCAGCAGCTTAGCAGGGTATTGGACAGATACGCAGTATTTT
CASSLAGYWTDTQYF
>TRBD2|few|TRBV11-2|TRBJ2-5
TGTGCCAGCAGCCCCCTTAGCGGGAGGGAGCTCACGCCCCCGACCCAGTACTTC
CASSPLSGRELTPPTQYF
>NA|NA|TRBV20-1|TRBJ1-1
TGCAGTGCGGGCATAGGTGCGAACACTGAAGCTTTCTTT
CSAGIGANTEAFF
>NA|NA|TRBV20-1|TRBJ2-7
TGCAGTGCTCTTCAGTGGGACTCCTACGAGCAGTACTTC
CSALQWDSYEQYF
>TRBD2|many|TRBV15|TRBJ2-2
TGTGCCACCAGCGGTAGCGGGTGGGGGGGCACCGGGGAGCTGTTTTTT
CATSGSGWGGTGELFF
>TRBD2|many|TRBV7-2|TRBJ2-5
TGTGCCAGCAGCCCACAGCGGGAGGGATTCCAGTACTTC
CASSPQREGFQYF
>TRBD2|NA|TRBV7-3|TRBJ2-1
TGTGCCAGCAGCTCCACTAGCGGGAGGGCCACTGAGCAGTTCTTC
CASSSTSGRATEQFF
>NA|many|TRBV5-6|TRBJ2-3
TGTGCCAGCAGTAGGACGGCTAGCACAGATACGCAGTATTTT
CASSRTASTDTQYF
>NA|NA|TRBV12-3/TRBV12-4|TRBJ2-2
TGTGCCAGCAGTTTTTTCCTCTCGGGCACCGGGGAGCTGTTTTTT
CASSFFLSGTGELFF
>NA|NA|TRBV29-1|TRBJ2-7
TGCAGCGCTGGGACGCCGCCCTACGAGCAGTACTTC
CSAGTPPYEQYF
>TRBD1|few|TRBV20-1|TRBJ1-2
TGCAGTGCTAGAGATCGGGGACAGGAAACCTATGGCTACACCTTC
CSARDRGQETYGYTF
>NA|few|TRBV7-9|TRBJ2-3
TGTGCCAGCAGCTTAGCCCCACGGGGGCACACAGATACGCAGTATTTT
CASSLAPRGHTDTQYF
>NA|few|TRBV27|TRBJ1-6
TGTGCCAGCAGTCCCCAACGGTCTTCACCCCTCCACTTT
CASSPQRSSPLHF